The clone carrying this TCR beta chain showed up many times. These data belong to a study of Graves' ophthalmopathy and Graves' hyperthyroidism. On the study more broadly: Hyperthyroidism qualified as stable when ophthalmopathy did not develop within 18 months of follow-up.

Amplifying from RNA transcripts, the study obtained TCR beta CDR3 regions. First-round RT-PCR employed HTBI primers, with a second-round multiplex PCR after it. Each CDR3 protein gets one entry after TCRdb re-called the multiplex PCR reads with MiXCR. The profile shows around 520,000 distinct CDR3 sequences, roughly 40% of them singletons. Germline assignment: CDR1 DFQATT and CDR2 SNEGSKA (reference sequence). Trimming removed 6 bases from V and 5 bases from J; junction bases left unmatched: 5. The CDR3 totals 14 residues. The rearrangement links TRBV20-1 to TRBJ2-2, with 11 bases identical to TRBD1. The receptor's source is an adult man with Graves' hyperthyroidism. Sequenced sample: peripheral blood or thyroid tissue (not recorded which). CDR3 coding DNA: TGCAGTGCGGCCGGGACAGGGGGAACCGGGGAGCTGTTTTTT. It encodes CSAAGTGGTGELFF.